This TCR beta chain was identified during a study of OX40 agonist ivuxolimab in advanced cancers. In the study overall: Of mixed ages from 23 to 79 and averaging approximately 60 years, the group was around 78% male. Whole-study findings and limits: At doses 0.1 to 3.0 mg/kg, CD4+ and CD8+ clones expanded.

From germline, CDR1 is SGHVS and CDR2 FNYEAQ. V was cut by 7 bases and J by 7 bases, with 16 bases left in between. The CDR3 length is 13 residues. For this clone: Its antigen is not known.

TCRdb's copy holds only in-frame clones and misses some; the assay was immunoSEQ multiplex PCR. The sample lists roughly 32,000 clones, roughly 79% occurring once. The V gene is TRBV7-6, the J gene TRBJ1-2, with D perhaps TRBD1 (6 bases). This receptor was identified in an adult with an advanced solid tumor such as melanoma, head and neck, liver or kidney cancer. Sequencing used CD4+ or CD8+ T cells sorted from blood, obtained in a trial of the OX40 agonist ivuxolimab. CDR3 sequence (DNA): TGTGCCAGCACCAGATCAGGGGAAGGTGGCTACACCTTC. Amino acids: CASTRSGEGGYTF.